This T cell receptor beta chain was identified during a study of blood T cell repertoires in COVID-19. Study-level information: The origin of the acute and convalescent COVID-19 samples was the United States, Italy and Spain. PBMCs, B-cell-depleted T cells, or T cells were the source of the cDNA or gDNA that made up the material.

Per the authors' pipeline: Reference gene primer amplification in the assay estimated nucleated cell counts. Assay used: immunoSEQ multiplex PCR; TCRdb lists only in-frame clones, some missing. D and trimming come from the DNA, and the V and J calls and clone size come from that table. The sample carries 400,000 to 550,000 clones, around nine tenths recorded once. Germline-derived CDR1 and CDR2 are MGHRA and YSYEKL. Trimming shortened V by 1 base and J by 0 bases, and 4 bases separated the two germline ends. CDR3 length: 14 amino acids. Sequenced sample: peripheral blood. The TCR sequence derives from a woman in her thirties with acute or convalescent COVID-19. V usage is TRBV4-1 and J usage is TRBJ1-5, with no clear D. The CDR3 protein is CASSQVYSNQPQHF. The CDR3 DNA is TGCGCCAGCAGCCAAGTCTATAGCAATCAGCCCCAGCATTTT.